Presented here are 28 T cell receptor beta chains from one specimen sequenced in a study of shared clonotypes between healthy human individuals. Clones were read by immunoSEQ multiplex PCR, and TCRdb kept only the in-frame ones, dropping some. There are some 1.5 million clones in the sample; about 96% occur only once, and about 1% lies in the top ten. The sequenced sample was naive CD4+ T cells sorted from blood. Subset given: CD45RA+ positively selected. These receptor sequences come from a young man in good health.

CDR3: CASSNGQMLYEQYF. The CDR3, as DNA: TGTGCCAGCAGCAACGGACAGATGCTATACGAGCAGTACTTC. The rearrangement links TRBV28 to TRBJ2-7, with a possible D match to TRBD1 (6 bases). The germline V gene has CDR1 MDHEN and CDR2 SYDVKM. The CDR3 runs to 14 residues. With 6 bases removed from V and 4 bases from J, the gap between germline ends came to 16 bases.

The V and J genes are TRBV9 and TRBJ2-1; weak D call: TRBD2 (5 bases). Germline CDR1 is SGDLS and CDR2 is YYNGEE. Trimming stripped 4 bases from V and 0 bases from J, with 14 bases between. The CDR3 totals 16 residues. CDR3 nucleotides: TGTGCCAGCAGCCTCCGAGCGGTGAGCTCCTACAATGAGCAGTTCTTC. Protein product: CASSLRAVSSYNEQFF. Supplemented by reference TRBV9 and TRBJ2-1, the full variable domain reads DSGVTQTPKHLITATGQRVTLRCSPRSGDLSVYWYQQSLDQGLQFLIQYYNGEERAKGNILERFSAQQFPDLHSELNLSSLELGDSALYFCASSLRAVSSYNEQFFGPGTRLTVL.

The J gene is TRBJ2-1, the V gene TRBV7-2; no clear D gene. CDR1 and CDR2 from the germline V gene are SGHTA and FQGNSA. The CDR3 is made up of 12 amino acids. Trimming pared 4 bases from V and 8 bases from J, leaving 9 bases between. CDR3 bases: TGTGCCAGCAGCTACCAACGCCATGAGCAGTTCTTC. Its protein is CASSYQRHEQFF. Drawing the rest from reference TRBV7-2 and TRBJ2-1, the complete variable domain is GAGVSQSPSNKVTEKGKDVELRCDPISGHTALYWYRQSLGQGLEFLIYFQGNSAPDKSGLPSDRFSAERTGGSVSTLTIQRTQQEDSAVYLCASSYQRHEQFFGPGTRLTVL.

V is TRBV5-8 and J is TRBJ1-4; 7 nucleotides align to TRBD1. The CDR3 consists of 16 residues. Germline loops: CDR1 SGHTS, CDR2 YDEGEE. V dropped 3 bases and J dropped 5; count of bases not matched to a gene: 10. CDR3 sequence reads: CASSSPPGTVNEKLFF. The CDR3 DNA reads as TGTGCCAGCAGCTCCCCTCCCGGGACAGTGAATGAAAAACTGTTTTTT. The whole variable domain, remainder taken from reference TRBV5-8 and TRBJ1-4, is EAGVTQSPTHLIKTRGQQATLRCSPISGHTSVYWYQQALGLGLQFLLWYDEGEERNRGNFPPRFSGRQFPNYSSELNVNALELEDSALYLCASSSPPGTVNEKLFFGSGTQLSVL.

The chain carries TRBV29-1 and TRBJ2-5; D assignment may be TRBD1 or TRBD2 (5 bases each). The CDR3 contains 14 residues. Trimming took 6 bases from V and 0 from J, leaving 14 bases between them. From germline, CDR1 is SQVTM and CDR2 ANQGSEA. DNA of the CDR3: TGCAGCGTCCTCTTGGGGGTAGACCAAGAGACCCAGTACTTC. It yields the protein CSVLLGVDQETQYF.

The chain combines TRBV6-4 with TRBJ1-5; 7 bases line up with TRBD1. Germline V gene lookup returns CDR1 MRHNA and CDR2 SNTAGT. This CDR3 has 17 residues. The V and J ends lost 2 bases and 5 bases, in that order; junction bases with no gene match: 12. The CDR3 nucleotides read TGTGCCAGCAGTGACCTTGTGCAGGGGGTCCCTTATCAGCCCCAGCATTTT. The encoded protein is CASSDLVQGVPYQPQHF.

This chain connects TRBV7-6 to TRBJ2-1; TRBD2 matches at 11 bases. CDR3 size: 18 residues. Trimming at V came to 4 bases and at J to 6 bases, leaving 14 bases not matched to a gene. Germline lookup yields CDR1 SGHVS and CDR2 FNYEAQ. CDR3 in amino acids: CASSSSTSGSTVGNEQFF. The CDR3 DNA sequence: TGTGCCAGCAGCTCCTCTACTAGCGGGAGTACCGTGGGCAATGAGCAGTTCTTC.

This chain uses TRBV5-1 with TRBJ2-2; TRBD2 is a possible D gene (5 bases). The germline gives CDR1 SGHRS, CDR2 YFSETQ. V gave up 6 bases and J gave up 0 bases, with 12 bases separating them. The CDR3 spans 15 residues. CDR3 sequence reads: CASNQRGPNTGELFF. CDR3 in DNA: TGCGCCAGCAATCAGCGCGGGCCGAACACCGGGGAGCTGTTTTTT.

The chain employs TRBV29-1 and TRBJ2-7; a possible D gene is TRBD1 (6 bases). V was trimmed by 1 base and J by 0 bases, leaving 13 bases between them. CDR3 length: 15 residues. CDR1 is SQVTM and CDR2 is ANQGSEA in the germline V gene. The CDR3, as DNA: TGCAGCGTTGAAGTACAGGACAGTCCCTCCTACGAGCAGTACTTC. This sequence encodes CSVEVQDSPSYEQYF.

The chain joins TRBV2 to TRBJ2-5, with D possibly TRBD2 on 7 matching bases. The ends were cut back, 8 bases at V and 1 base at J, with 26 bases in the middle. The V gene's germline CDR1 is SNHLY and CDR2 FYNNEI. The CDR3 totals 18 residues. CDR3 sequence (DNA): TGTGCCAGCCCTGACGAAGGCGCAGCGGGACATTTCCAAGAGACCCAGTACTTC. Translation gives CASPDEGAAGHFQETQYF.

In nucleotides, the CDR3 is TGTGCCAGCAGCTTAGCGGCTACCTCCGAGCAGTACTTC. Protein product: CASSLAATSEQYF. The chain joins TRBV11-2 to TRBJ2-7; D gene uncertain. Trimming shortened V by 1 base and J by 6 bases, and 10 bases separated the two germline ends. The CDR3 contains 13 residues. Per the germline V gene, CDR1 is SGHAT and CDR2 is FQNNGV.

The V gene is TRBV6-5, the J gene TRBJ2-5; TRBD1 might be the D (6 bases). Trimming took 4 bases from V and 3 from J, leaving 12 bases between them. Per the germline V gene, CDR1 is MNHEY and CDR2 is SVGAGI. The CDR3 contains 14 residues. CDR3 DNA: TGTGCCAGCAGTTTGTCTGGGGGCAAAGAGACCCAGTACTTC. It translates to CASSLSGGKETQYF.

This clone has only one observation. The V call is TRBV30, the J call TRBJ2-3; D remains ambiguous. This CDR3 spans 11 amino acids. The ends were cut back, 1 base at V and 3 bases at J, with 2 bases in the middle. Per the germline V gene, CDR1 is GTSNPN and CDR2 is SVGIG (reference sequence). The CDR3, as DNA: TGTGCCTGGAGTGGAACAGATACGCAGTATTTT. Translated: CAWSGTDTQYF.

This chain connects TRBV19 to TRBJ2-5; D remains unclear. CDR1 is LNHDA, CDR2 SQIVND, per germline (reference sequence). V was pared by 3 bases and J by 4 bases, with 9 bases between. The CDR3 loop spans 13 amino acids. The CDR3 spells CASSMDLRETQYF. The CDR3, as DNA: TGTGCCAGTAGTATGGATCTACGAGAGACCCAGTACTTC.

This clone is a singleton in its sample. The chain has TRBV5-1 and TRBJ1-5, with unresolved D. The CDR3 extends over 13 amino acids. The germline V and J ends were trimmed by 0 bases and 5 bases, with 6 bases remaining between them. CDR1 and CDR2 (germline): SGHRS, YFSETQ. As DNA, the CDR3 is TGCGCCAGCAGCTTGGGTCTACATCAGCCCCAGCATTTT. Its translation is CASSLGLHQPQHF.

The CDR3 DNA is TGTGCCAGCAGTACCTATAGCGGGAGTTCCTACGAGCAGTACTTC. Amino acid sequence: CASSTYSGSSYEQYF. The chain links TRBV6-5 to TRBJ2-7; TRBD2 matches at 9 bases. The CDR3 totals 15 residues. From germline, CDR1 is MNHEY and CDR2 SVGAGI. After removal of 5 bases from V and 1 base from J, the junction contained 6 bases not matched to a gene.

This sequence joins TRBV28 and TRBJ2-7, with 10 bases fitting TRBD1. V was pared by 0 bases and J by 5 bases, with 7 bases of the junction left unmatched. CDR1 and CDR2 from the germline V gene are MDHEN and SYDVKM. CDR3 size: 16 residues. The CDR3 spells CASSLWPGQGQNEQYF. CDR3 DNA: TGTGCCAGCAGTTTATGGCCGGGACAGGGGCAGAACGAGCAGTACTTC.

The rearrangement joins TRBV5-1 to TRBJ2-5, with 7 bases identical to TRBD2. Trimming removed 4 bases from V and 4 bases from J; junction bases left unmatched: 7. This CDR3 contains 14 residues. Germline V CDR1 and CDR2: SGHRS, YFSETQ. Here the CDR3 reads CASSQRRGRETQYF. The CDR3 coding sequence is TGCGCCAGCAGCCAGAGGCGGGGGAGAGAGACCCAGTACTTC.

The CDR3 DNA reads as TGTGCCAGTAGTATTGGAAGAAGGCACCAGTACTTC. It translates to CASSIGRRHQYF. The chain employs TRBV19 and TRBJ2-5; D is uncertain. Per the germline V gene, CDR1 is LNHDA and CDR2 is SQIVND (reference sequence). The CDR3 sequence is 12 residues long. Trimming cost V 3 bases and J 10 bases, with 12 bases left between them. The full variable domain, rest sourced from reference TRBV19 and TRBJ2-5, is DGGITQSPKYLFRKEGQNVTLSCEQNLNHDAMYWYRQDPGQGLRLIYYSQIVNDFQKGDIAEGYSVSREKKESFPLTVTSAQKNPTAFYLCASSIGRRHQYFGPGTRLLVL.

This chain links TRBV2 with TRBJ2-7; D not resolved. Germline CDR1 SNHLY, CDR2 FYNNEI. Trimming left V 11 bases short and J 7 bases short, with 21 bases between. This CDR3 region has 13 residues. CDR3 protein: CAASRGIFGEQYF. The DNA of the CDR3 is TGTGCCGCCAGTCGAGGCATATTTGGTGAGCAGTACTTC.

This chain links TRBV9 with TRBJ2-1; D might be TRBD1 (6 bases). The CDR3 has 16 residues. Germline V gene data show CDR1 as SGDLS and CDR2 as YYNGEE. V shed 4 bases and J shed 3 bases, with 17 bases lying between them. CDR3 protein: CASSSRPGHLYNEQFF. The CDR3 DNA reads as TGTGCCAGCAGCTCCCGTCCGGGACACCTCTACAATGAGCAGTTCTTC.

This clone was recorded only once. The V and J genes are TRBV5-1 and TRBJ2-1, with D possibly being TRBD2 (5 bases). Germline V lookup: CDR1 SGHRS, CDR2 YFSETQ. The CDR3 loop spans 14 amino acids. The germline V and J ends were trimmed by 7 bases and 3 bases, with 14 bases remaining between them. CDR3 nucleotides: TGCGCCAGCGGTAGCGACGGGATCTACAATGAGCAGTTCTTC. Protein: CASGSDGIYNEQFF.

The chain joins TRBV5-5 to TRBJ2-5, with TRBD1 matching over 11 bases. The germline gives CDR1 SGHKS, CDR2 YYEKEE (reference sequence). V was pared by 0 bases and J by 5 bases, with 6 bases of the junction left unmatched. The CDR3 contains 16 residues. The CDR3 DNA reads as TGTGCCAGCAGCTTGGTGGGGACAGGGGGATTGGAGACCCAGTACTTC. Its protein product is CASSLVGTGGLETQYF.

The CDR3 bases are TGTGCCAGCAGTGAGAGGGGCTGGGGACAGGGAAACTACGAGCAGTACTTC. Translation: CASSERGWGQGNYEQYF. This chain joins TRBV6-1 and TRBJ2-7; 9 bases match TRBD1. Per germline, CDR1 MNHNS and CDR2 SASEGT. The trim removed 3 bases at V and 3 bases at J, leaving 12 bases unmatched. This CDR3 has 17 amino acids.

This chain joins TRBV28 and TRBJ2-7, with no clear D. The CDR3 loop spans 13 amino acids. The V and J ends lost 5 bases and 2 bases respectively, with 10 bases between them. Germline values: CDR1 MDHEN, CDR2 SYDVKM. The chain's CDR3 is CASSLTFTYEQYF. Here the CDR3 DNA reads TGTGCCAGCAGTCTTACATTTACCTACGAGCAGTACTTC.

J is TRBJ2-3 and V is TRBV29-1; 7 nucleotides match TRBD2. The CDR3 is made up of 12 amino acids. The germline gives CDR1 SQVTM, CDR2 ANQGSEA. The trim removed 3 bases at V and 5 bases at J, leaving 2 bases unmatched. DNA for the CDR3: TGCAGCGTTGATCTAGCGGTAGATACGCAGTATTTT. It specifies CSVDLAVDTQYF.

This chain connects TRBV19 to TRBJ2-7; TRBD2 agrees at 10 bases. Trimming took 6 bases from V and 4 from J; bases not matched to a gene: 9. CDR1 and CDR2 (germline): LNHDA, SQIVND (reference sequence). The CDR3 contains 15 residues. CDR3 in amino acids: CASSSRASGSYEQYF. The CDR3, as DNA: TGTGCCAGTAGCTCGAGGGCTAGCGGGAGTTACGAGCAGTACTTC.

Details on this clone: Distinct nucleotide sequences in the sample also encode this CDR3. This chain connects TRBV9 to TRBJ2-2; 8 bases are shared with TRBD2. V shed 2 bases, J shed 5 bases, and the junction held 5 bases outside the gene matches. CDR3 length: 15 residues. Germline lookup yields CDR1 SGDLS and CDR2 YYNGEE. The DNA for the CDR3 is TGTGCCAGCAGCGTTACGGGAGGGGGAACCGGGGAGCTGTTTTTT. This encodes CASSVTGGGTGELFF.